The source of this T cell receptor (beta chain) is a study of T cell repertoires in cytomegalovirus infection. Points from the study as a whole: Ex vivo, HLA-C-restricted CMV-specific TCR beta clonotypes prevailed over the rest of the response. People with CMV and the relevant HLA were identified by cumulative public TCR beta family frequency.

Trimming shortened V by 5 bases and J by 0 bases, and 14 bases separated the two germline ends. CDR1 is DFQATT, CDR2 SNEGSKA, per germline (reference sequence). The CDR3 runs 15 residues. Note on this clonotype: No antigen is known for it.

Using its own MiXCR run on the reads, TCRdb lists one record per CDR3 protein. The data contain about 51,000 distinct CDR3 sequences, roughly 20% of them singletons. V and J are TRBV20-1 and TRBJ2-1; D gene unclear. The sequence was collected from a human donor in good health (CMV status not recorded). Some clones in this sample may be carry-over from other donors' samples. The starting material was CD8+ T cells from cultured PBMCs, obtained from culture after CMV antigen stimulation. The CDR3 spells CSARSAFSSYNEQFF. CDR3 nucleotide sequence: TGCAGTGCTCGATCGGCTTTTAGCTCCTACAATGAGCAGTTCTTC.